This TCR beta chain was captured in a study of identical twins. Unique molecular identifiers were present on the cDNA, and a universal primer site came from template switching. TCRdb used MiXCR to reprocess the 5' RACE reads, holding one entry per CDR3 protein. The table records approximately 240,000 distinct CDR3 sequences, around 15% of them present only once. CDR1 is SEHNR and CDR2 is FQNEAQ in the germline V gene (reference sequence). V was clipped by 4 bases and J by 5 bases; unmatched bases: 12. This CDR3 contains 17 residues. This clonotype originated in a woman younger than 30 in good health. The chain is built from TRBV7-9 and TRBJ2-3, with TRBD2 identical over 10 bases. The sequenced sample was memory (CD45RO+) T cells sorted from blood. This CDR3 is CASSSRQAGGRIDTQYF. The DNA of the CDR3 is TGTGCCAGCAGCTCGAGACAAGCGGGGGGGCGCATAGATACGCAGTATTTT.